A single sample gave rise to the 13 T cell receptor beta chains below, sequenced in a study of blood T cell repertoires in COVID-19. Clones were sequenced by immunoSEQ multiplex PCR, and TCRdb holds only the in-frame ones, with some missing. This table has 110,000 to 150,000 clones, roughly four fifths appearing once. Sequenced input: peripheral blood. Source of these receptors: a woman over 75 with acute or convalescent COVID-19.

The chain combines TRBV10-2 with TRBJ1-3; no reliable D call. Near its end, the DNA agrees better with TRBJ2-2, so the J call may be wrong. Per germline, CDR1 WSHSY and CDR2 SAAADI. This CDR3 has 16 residues. The CDR3 loop is CASSDLLRINTGELFF. In DNA form, the CDR3 reads TGCGCCAGCAGTGACCTCCTCCGGATAAACACCGGGGAGCTGTTTTTT.

This chain uses TRBV9 with TRBJ1-5, with TRBD1 matching over 9 bases. Looked up from germline, CDR1 is SGDLS and CDR2 is YYNGEE. CDR3 size: 14 residues. V dropped 4 bases and J dropped 5; count of bases not matched to a gene: 4. The DNA of the CDR3 is TGTGCCAGCAGCACCGGGACAGGGCATCAGCCCCAGCATTTT. It translates to CASSTGTGHQPQHF.

The V gene is TRBV14, the J gene TRBJ2-3, with a weak D call TRBD2 (6 bases). The CDR3 spans 16 residues. V shed 4 bases and J shed 5 bases, with 19 bases lying between them. In germline, CDR1 is SGHDN, CDR2 FVKESK. The CDR3 reads CASSPGRGTRGDTQYF. CDR3 bases: TGTGCCAGCAGCCCAGGTCGGGGGACGCGGGGAGATACGCAGTATTTT. The full variable domain, with the rest looked up from reference TRBV14 and TRBJ2-3, is EAGVTQFPSHSVIEKGQTVTLRCDPISGHDNLYWYRRVMGKEIKFLLHFVKESKQDESGMPNNRFLAERTGGTYSTLKVQPAELEDSGVYFCASSPGRGTRGDTQYFGPGTRLTVL.

This clone occurred a few times. The chain has TRBV5-4 and TRBJ2-7; no definite D call. Germline CDR1 and CDR2: SGHNT and YYREEE (reference sequence). This CDR3 spans 15 amino acids. V lost 0 bases, J lost 1 base, and 11 bases lay in between. The CDR3 DNA sequence: TGTGCCAGCAGCTTGGGGCCCTCAGATTCCTACGAGCAGTACTTC. This gives the protein CASSLGPSDSYEQYF.

V and J are TRBV6-5 and TRBJ2-3; the D gene is possibly TRBD2 (7 bases). Trimming cost V 8 bases and J 0 bases, with 12 bases left between them. Germline V gene lookup returns CDR1 MNHEY and CDR2 SVGAGI. The CDR3 extends over 14 amino acids. Here the CDR3 DNA reads TGTGCCAGCGGGGGGGGCGCTAGCACAGATACGCAGTATTTT. As protein: CASGGGASTDTQYF.

The chain carries TRBV5-6 and TRBJ1-4; the D gene is possibly TRBD1 (5 bases). The CDR3 consists of 15 residues. Germline V lookup: CDR1 SGHDT, CDR2 YYEEEE. The V and J ends lost 4 bases and 0 bases respectively, with 10 bases between them. CDR3 in DNA: TGTGCCAGCAGCCCCGACAGAGCAACTAATGAAAAACTGTTTTTT. The encoded protein is CASSPDRATNEKLFF. Based on the CDR3 plus reference TRBV5-6 and TRBJ1-4, the full variable domain is DAGVTQSPTHLIKTRGQQVTLRCSPKSGHDTVSWYQQALGQGPQFIFQYYEEEERQRGNFPDRFSGHQFPNYSSELNVNALLLGDSALYLCASSPDRATNEKLFFGSGTQLSVL.

The chain combines TRBV30 with TRBJ2-2; possible D gene TRBD1, 6 bases. Germline CDR1 GTSNPN, CDR2 SVGIG (reference sequence). Trimming shortened V by 4 bases and J by 6 bases, and 21 bases separated the two germline ends. The CDR3 is 16 residues long. Written as DNA, the CDR3 is TGTGCCTGGAACATCCCCGACAGGCCCACGGCCGGGGAGCTGTTTTTT. It yields the protein CAWNIPDRPTAGELFF.

V gene TRBV4-3 combines with J gene TRBJ1-2; TRBD1 matches 8 bases. Germline assignment: CDR1 LGHNA and CDR2 YSLEER. This CDR3 contains 15 residues. The J segment lost 4 bases and the V segment lost 0 bases, leaving 4 bases of the junction unmatched. The CDR3 spells CASSQDDRGSYGYTF. The CDR3 DNA sequence: TGCGCCAGCAGCCAAGATGACAGGGGAAGCTATGGCTACACCTTC.

V gene TRBV6-5 combines with J gene TRBJ1-2; D gene unclear. V lost 6 bases and J 2 bases, leaving 13 bases between the germline ends. The CDR3 contains 14 residues. Germline V gene lookup returns CDR1 MNHEY and CDR2 SVGAGI. The chain's CDR3 is CASRRLVLNYGYTF. CDR3 DNA: TGTGCCAGCAGGCGGTTGGTCCTAAACTATGGCTACACCTTC.

This chain connects TRBV2 to TRBJ1-2; no firm D call. This CDR3 contains 15 residues. Trimming shortened V by 5 bases and J by 8 bases, and 21 bases separated the two germline ends. The germline V gene has CDR1 SNHLY and CDR2 FYNNEI. CDR3 residues: CASSLTPSQVGGYTF. CDR3 in DNA: TGTGCCAGCAGTCTAACCCCAAGCCAAGTCGGGGGCTACACCTTC.

V usage is TRBV20-1 and J usage is TRBJ1-3; D is unclear. V was shortened by 3 bases and J by 0 bases, with 9 bases between the two germline ends. This CDR3 region has 14 residues. CDR1 is DFQATT and CDR2 is SNEGSKA in the germline V gene (reference sequence). The CDR3, as DNA: TGCAGTGCTAGTTTTCCGAGCTCTGGAAACACCATATATTTT. It specifies CSASFPSSGNTIYF.

The CDR3: CASSEEQGASREKLFF. The DNA for the CDR3 is TGCGCCAGCAGCGAGGAACAGGGGGCCTCTCGTGAAAAACTGTTTTTT. The chain recombines TRBV5-1 with TRBJ1-4, with TRBD1 identical over 9 bases. In germline, CDR1 is SGHRS, CDR2 YFSETQ. The CDR3 totals 16 residues. V dropped 4 bases and J dropped 7; count of bases not matched to a gene: 11.

The chain combines TRBV14 with TRBJ2-7; D call uncertain. Between the trimmed V and J ends, which lost 4 bases and 3 bases, there was a span of 4 bases. Germline lookup yields CDR1 SGHDN and CDR2 FVKESK. This CDR3 is built from 11 residues. Here the CDR3 DNA reads TGTGCCAGCAGCCTGCGCTACGAGCAGTACTTC. Encoded protein: CASSLRYEQYF.